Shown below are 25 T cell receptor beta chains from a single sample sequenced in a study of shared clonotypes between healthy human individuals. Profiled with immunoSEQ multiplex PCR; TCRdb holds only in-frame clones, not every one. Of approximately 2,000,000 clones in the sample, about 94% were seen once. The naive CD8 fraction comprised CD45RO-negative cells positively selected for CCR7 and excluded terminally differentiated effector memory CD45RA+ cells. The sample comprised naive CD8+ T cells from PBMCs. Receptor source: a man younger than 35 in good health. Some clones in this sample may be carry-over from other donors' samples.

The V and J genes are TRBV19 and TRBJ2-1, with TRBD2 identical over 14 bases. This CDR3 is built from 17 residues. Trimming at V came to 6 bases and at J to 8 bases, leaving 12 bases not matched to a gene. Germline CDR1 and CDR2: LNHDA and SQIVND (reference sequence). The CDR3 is CASRDRLAGGPVDEQFF. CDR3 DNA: TGTGCCAGTAGGGACCGACTAGCGGGAGGGCCGGTGGATGAGCAGTTCTTC.

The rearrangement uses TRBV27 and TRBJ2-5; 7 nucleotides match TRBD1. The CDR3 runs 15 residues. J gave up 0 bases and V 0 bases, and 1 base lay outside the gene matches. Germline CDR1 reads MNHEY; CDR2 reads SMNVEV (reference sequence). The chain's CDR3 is CASSLSGTDQETQYF. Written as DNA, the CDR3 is TGTGCCAGCAGTTTATCAGGGACAGACCAAGAGACCCAGTACTTC.

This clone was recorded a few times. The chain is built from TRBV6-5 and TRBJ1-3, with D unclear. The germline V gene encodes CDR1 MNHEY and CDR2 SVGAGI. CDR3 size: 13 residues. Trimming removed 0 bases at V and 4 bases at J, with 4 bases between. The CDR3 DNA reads TGTGCCAGCAGTTACTCGAGAGGAAACACCATATATTTT. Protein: CASSYSRGNTIYF.

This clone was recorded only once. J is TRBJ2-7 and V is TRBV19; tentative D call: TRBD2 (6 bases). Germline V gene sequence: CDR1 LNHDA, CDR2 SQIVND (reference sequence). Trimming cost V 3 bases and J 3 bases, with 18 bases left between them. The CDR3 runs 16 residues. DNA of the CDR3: TGTGCCAGTAGTATGCGGGGACGGCCGCCTTACTACGAGCAGTACTTC. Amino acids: CASSMRGRPPYYEQYF.

The CDR3 region has the DNA TGTGCCAGCAGCTTGTCGCGGTGGAGGGAGGATACGCAGTATTTT. Protein: CASSLSRWREDTQYF. This rearrangement joins TRBV5-5 to TRBJ2-3; D is perhaps TRBD2 (6 bases). Germline CDR1 is SGHKS and CDR2 is YYEKEE (reference sequence). This CDR3 is 15 amino acids long. V was pared by 1 base and J by 6 bases, with 15 bases between.

CDR3 in amino acids: CASSLVSTVNEQFF. In DNA, the CDR3 is TGTGCCAGCAGCTTAGTGTCCACAGTCAATGAGCAGTTCTTC. The chain is built from TRBV7-9 and TRBJ2-1, with unresolved D. Trimming took off 1 base at V and 6 bases at J, with 10 bases between the two ends. In germline, CDR1 is SEHNR, CDR2 FQNEAQ (reference sequence). The CDR3 loop spans 14 amino acids.

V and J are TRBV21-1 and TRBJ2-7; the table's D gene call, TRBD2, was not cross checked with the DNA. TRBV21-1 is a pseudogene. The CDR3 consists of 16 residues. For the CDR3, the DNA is TGTGCCAGCAGCAAATTCGGGGCGGGAGGGCACCACGAGCAGTACTTC. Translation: CASSKFGAGGHHEQYF.

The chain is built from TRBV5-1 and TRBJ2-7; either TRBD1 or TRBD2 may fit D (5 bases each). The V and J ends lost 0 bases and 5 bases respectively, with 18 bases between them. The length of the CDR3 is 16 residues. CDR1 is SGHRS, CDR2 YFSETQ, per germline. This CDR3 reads CASSLAQRQGSNEQYF. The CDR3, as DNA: TGCGCCAGCAGCTTGGCCCAGCGGCAGGGTAGCAACGAGCAGTACTTC.

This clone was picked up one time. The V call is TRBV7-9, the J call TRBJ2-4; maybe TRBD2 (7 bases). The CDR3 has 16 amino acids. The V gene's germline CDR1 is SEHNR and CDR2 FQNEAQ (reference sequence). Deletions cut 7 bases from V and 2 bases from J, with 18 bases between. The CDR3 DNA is TGTGCCAGCACCGAAGGGGGGGGGCTTACCAAAAACATTCAGTACTTC. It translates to CASTEGGGLTKNIQYF. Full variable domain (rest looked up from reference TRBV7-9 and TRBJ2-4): DTGVSQNPRHKITKRGQNVTFRCDPISEHNRLYWYRQTLGQGPEFLTYFQNEAQLEKSRLLSDRFSAERPKGSFSTLEIQRTEQGDSAMYLCASTEGGGLTKNIQYFGAGTRLSVL.

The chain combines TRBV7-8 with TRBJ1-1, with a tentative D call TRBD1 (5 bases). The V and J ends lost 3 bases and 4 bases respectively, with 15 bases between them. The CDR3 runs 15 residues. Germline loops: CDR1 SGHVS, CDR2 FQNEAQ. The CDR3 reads CASSFDGGRGTEAFF. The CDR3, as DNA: TGTGCCAGCAGCTTCGATGGGGGTAGGGGCACTGAAGCTTTCTTT.

The CDR3 sequence: CSVDDRDEQYF. In DNA form, the CDR3 reads TGCAGCGTTGACGACAGGGACGAGCAGTACTTC. The V gene is TRBV29-1, the J gene TRBJ2-7; 7 nucleotides match TRBD1. J was trimmed by 5 bases and V by 3 bases; bases with no gene match: 1. The V gene's germline CDR1 is SQVTM and CDR2 ANQGSEA. CDR3 size: 11 residues.

CDR3 protein: CASSLKGLAQETQYF. DNA for the CDR3: TGTGCCAGCAGCTTAAAAGGACTAGCCCAAGAGACCCAGTACTTC. V gene TRBV11-1 combines with J gene TRBJ2-5; 8 bases match TRBD2. CDR1 is SGHAT, CDR2 FQDESV, per germline (reference sequence). Unmatched junction bases numbered 3, after V lost 2 bases and J lost 1 base. The CDR3 runs to 15 residues.

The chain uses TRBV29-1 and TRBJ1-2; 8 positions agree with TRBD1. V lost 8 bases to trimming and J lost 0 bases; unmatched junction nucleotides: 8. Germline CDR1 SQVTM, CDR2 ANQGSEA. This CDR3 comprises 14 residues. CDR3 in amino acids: CSTTLDRANYGYTF. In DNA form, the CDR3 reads TGCAGCACTACCCTGGACAGGGCTAACTATGGCTACACCTTC.

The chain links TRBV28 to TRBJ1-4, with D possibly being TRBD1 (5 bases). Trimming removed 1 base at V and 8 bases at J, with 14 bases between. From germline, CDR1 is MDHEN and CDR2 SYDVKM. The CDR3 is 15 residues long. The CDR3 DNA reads TGTGCCAGCAGTTTATTGGGGAGGGGAGGGGAAAAACTGTTTTTT. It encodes CASSLLGRGGEKLFF.

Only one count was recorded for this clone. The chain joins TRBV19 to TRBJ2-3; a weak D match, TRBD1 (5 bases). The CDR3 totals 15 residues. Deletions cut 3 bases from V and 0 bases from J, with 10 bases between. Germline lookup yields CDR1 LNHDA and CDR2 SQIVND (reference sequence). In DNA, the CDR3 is TGTGCCAGTAGTATGGACACCGCTAGCACAGATACGCAGTATTTT. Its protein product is CASSMDTASTDTQYF.

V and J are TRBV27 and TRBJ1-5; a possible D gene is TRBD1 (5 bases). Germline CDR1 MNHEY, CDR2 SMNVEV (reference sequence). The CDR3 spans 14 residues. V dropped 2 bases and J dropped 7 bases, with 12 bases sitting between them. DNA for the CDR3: TGTGCCAGCAGTTTAAGGGACCCCGGACAGCCCCAGCATTTT. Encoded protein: CASSLRDPGQPQHF.

The CDR3 protein is CASSPPGVASYNEQFF. CDR3 in DNA: TGTGCCAGCAGTCCGCCCGGAGTTGCCTCCTACAATGAGCAGTTCTTC. This chain joins TRBV27 and TRBJ2-1; D not resolved. The V gene's germline CDR1 is MNHEY and CDR2 SMNVEV (reference sequence). The V end was cut by 5 bases, the J end by 0 bases, with 14 bases between. The CDR3 runs to 16 residues.

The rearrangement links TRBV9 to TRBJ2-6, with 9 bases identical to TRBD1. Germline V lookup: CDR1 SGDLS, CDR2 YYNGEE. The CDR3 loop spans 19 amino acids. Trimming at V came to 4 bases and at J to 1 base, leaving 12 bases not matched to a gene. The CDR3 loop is CASSLNPGTGSSGANVLTF. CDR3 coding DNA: TGTGCCAGCAGCCTGAATCCCGGGACAGGGAGTTCTGGGGCCAACGTCCTGACTTTC.

DNA of the CDR3: TGTGCCAGCAGTTTCCTGCGGGCCACAGATACGCAGTATTTT. Amino acid sequence: CASSFLRATDTQYF. The genes are TRBV27 and TRBJ2-3; TRBD2 might be the D (5 bases). Germline-derived CDR1 and CDR2 are MNHEY and SMNVEV (reference sequence). V was shortened by 3 bases and J by 2 bases, with 9 bases between the two germline ends. There are 14 residues in the CDR3.

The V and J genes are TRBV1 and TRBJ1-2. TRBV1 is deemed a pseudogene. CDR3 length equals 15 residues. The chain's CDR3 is CTSSQARRPLCGYTF. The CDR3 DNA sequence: TGCACCAGCAGCCAGGCTAGGAGGCCTCTATGCGGCTACACCTTC.

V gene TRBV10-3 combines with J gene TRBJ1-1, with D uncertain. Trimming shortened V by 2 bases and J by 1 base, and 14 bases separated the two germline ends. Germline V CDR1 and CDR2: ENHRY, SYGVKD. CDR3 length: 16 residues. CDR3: CAISEGSARKNTEAFF. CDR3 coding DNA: TGTGCCATCAGTGAGGGTTCCGCCAGGAAGAACACTGAAGCTTTCTTT.

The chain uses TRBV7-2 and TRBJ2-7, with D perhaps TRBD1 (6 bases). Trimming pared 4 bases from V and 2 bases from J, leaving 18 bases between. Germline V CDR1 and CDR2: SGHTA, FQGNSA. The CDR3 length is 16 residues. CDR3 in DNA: TGTGCCAGCAGCTCCCAGGACAGAATGGCGGCCTACGAGCAGTACTTC. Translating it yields CASSSQDRMAAYEQYF.

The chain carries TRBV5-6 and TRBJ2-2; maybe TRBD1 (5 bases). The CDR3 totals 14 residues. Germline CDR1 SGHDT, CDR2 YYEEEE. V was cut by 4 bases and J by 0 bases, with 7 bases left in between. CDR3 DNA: TGTGCCAGCAGCCAGGGCTCGAACACCGGGGAGCTGTTTTTT. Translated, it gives CASSQGSNTGELFF.

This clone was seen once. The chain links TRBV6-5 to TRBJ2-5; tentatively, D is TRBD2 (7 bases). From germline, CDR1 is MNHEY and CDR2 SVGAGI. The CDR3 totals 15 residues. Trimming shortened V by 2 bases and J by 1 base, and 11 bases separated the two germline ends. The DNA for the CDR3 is TGTGCCAGCAGTTACGACGGGGGGCTCCAAGAGACCCAGTACTTC. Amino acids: CASSYDGGLQETQYF.

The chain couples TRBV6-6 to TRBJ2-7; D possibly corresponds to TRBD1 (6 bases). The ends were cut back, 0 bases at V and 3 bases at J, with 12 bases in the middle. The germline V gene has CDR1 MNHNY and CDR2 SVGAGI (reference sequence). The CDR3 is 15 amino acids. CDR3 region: CASSYSNPGDYEQYF. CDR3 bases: TGTGCCAGCAGTTACTCGAACCCAGGGGACTACGAGCAGTACTTC.